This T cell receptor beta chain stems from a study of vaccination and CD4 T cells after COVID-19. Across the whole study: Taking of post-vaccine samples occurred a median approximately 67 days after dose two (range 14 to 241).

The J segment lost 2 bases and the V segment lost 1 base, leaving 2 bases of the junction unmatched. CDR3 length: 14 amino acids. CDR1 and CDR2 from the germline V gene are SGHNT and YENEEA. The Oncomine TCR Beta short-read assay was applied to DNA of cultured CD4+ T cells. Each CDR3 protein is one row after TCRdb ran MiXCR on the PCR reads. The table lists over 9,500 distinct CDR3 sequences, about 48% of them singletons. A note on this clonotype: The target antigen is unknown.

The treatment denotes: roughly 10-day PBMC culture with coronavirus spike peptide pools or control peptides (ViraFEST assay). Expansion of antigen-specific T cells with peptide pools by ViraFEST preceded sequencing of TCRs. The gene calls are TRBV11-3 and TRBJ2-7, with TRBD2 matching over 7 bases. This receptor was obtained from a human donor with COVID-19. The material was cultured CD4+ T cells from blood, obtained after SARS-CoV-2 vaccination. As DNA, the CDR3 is TGTGCCAGCAGCTTAGGGGGAGGGACCTACGAGCAGTACTTC. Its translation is CASSLGGGTYEQYF.